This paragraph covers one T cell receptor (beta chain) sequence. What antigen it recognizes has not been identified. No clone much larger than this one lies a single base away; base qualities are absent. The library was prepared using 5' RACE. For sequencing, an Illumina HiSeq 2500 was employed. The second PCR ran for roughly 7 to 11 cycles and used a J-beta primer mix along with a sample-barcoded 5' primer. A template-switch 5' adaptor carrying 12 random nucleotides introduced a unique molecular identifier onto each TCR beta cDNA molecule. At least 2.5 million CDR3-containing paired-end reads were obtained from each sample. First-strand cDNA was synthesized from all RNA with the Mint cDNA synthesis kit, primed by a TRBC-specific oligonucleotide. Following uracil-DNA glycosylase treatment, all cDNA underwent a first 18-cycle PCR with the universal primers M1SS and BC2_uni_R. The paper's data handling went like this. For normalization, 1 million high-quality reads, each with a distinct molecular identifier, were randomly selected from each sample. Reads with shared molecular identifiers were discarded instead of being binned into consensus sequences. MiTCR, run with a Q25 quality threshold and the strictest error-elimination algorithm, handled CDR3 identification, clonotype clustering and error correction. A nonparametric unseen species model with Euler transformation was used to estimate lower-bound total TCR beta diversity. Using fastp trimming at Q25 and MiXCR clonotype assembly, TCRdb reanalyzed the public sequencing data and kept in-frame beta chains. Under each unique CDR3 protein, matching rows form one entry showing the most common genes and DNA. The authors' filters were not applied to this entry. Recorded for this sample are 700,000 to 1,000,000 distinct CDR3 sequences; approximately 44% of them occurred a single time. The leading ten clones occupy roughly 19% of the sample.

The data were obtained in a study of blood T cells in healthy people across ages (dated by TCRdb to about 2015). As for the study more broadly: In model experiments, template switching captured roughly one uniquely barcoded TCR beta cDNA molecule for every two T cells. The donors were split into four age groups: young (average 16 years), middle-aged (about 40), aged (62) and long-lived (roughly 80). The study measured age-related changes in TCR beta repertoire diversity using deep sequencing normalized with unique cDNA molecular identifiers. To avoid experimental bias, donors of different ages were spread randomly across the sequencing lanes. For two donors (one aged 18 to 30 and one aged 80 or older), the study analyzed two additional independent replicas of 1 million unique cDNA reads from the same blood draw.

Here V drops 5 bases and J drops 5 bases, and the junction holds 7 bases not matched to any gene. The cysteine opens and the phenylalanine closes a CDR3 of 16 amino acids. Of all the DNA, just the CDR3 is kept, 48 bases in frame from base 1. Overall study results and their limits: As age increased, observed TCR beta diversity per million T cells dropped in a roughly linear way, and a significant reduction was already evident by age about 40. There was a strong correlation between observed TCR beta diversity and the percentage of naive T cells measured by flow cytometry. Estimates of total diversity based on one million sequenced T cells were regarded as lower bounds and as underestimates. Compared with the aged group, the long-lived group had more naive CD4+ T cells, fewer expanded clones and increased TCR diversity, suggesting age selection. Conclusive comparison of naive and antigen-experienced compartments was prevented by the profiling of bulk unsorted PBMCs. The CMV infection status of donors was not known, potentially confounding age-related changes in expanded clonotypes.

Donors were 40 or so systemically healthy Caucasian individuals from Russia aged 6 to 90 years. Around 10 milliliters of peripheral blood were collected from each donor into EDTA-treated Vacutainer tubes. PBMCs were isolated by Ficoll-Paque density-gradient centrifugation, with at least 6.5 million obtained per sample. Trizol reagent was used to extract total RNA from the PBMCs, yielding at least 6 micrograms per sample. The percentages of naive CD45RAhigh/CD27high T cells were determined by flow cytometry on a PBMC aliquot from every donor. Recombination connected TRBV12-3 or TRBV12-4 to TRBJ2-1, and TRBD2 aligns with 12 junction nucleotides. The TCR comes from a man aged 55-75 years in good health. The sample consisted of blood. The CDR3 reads CASSDTSGGINNEQFF. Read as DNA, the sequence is TGTGCCAGCAGTGATACTAGCGGGGGGATAAACAATGAGCAGTTCTTC.